This T cell receptor beta chain came from a study of early T cells in non-severe SARS-CoV-2 infection. The protocol attached unique molecular identifiers to individual cDNA molecules. TCRdb re-analysed the 5' RACE reads in MiXCR, keeping a single row per CDR3 protein. The sample shows about 32,000 distinct CDR3 sequences, roughly 4.9% of them seen only once. Per the germline V gene, CDR1 is MNHNY and CDR2 is SVGAGI (reference sequence). This CDR3 comprises 14 residues. The V and J ends lost 2 bases and 4 bases, in that order; junction bases with no gene match: 4. This clonotype was detected many times.

The chain recombines TRBV6-6 with TRBJ1-1, with 7 bases aligning to TRBD1. The specimen was whole blood. The TCR sequence derives from an adult who was a healthcare worker with PCR-confirmed SARS-CoV-2 infection or an uninfected control (not recorded which). CDR3: CASSYGQVPTEAFF. The CDR3, as DNA: TGTGCCAGCAGTTACGGACAGGTACCCACTGAAGCTTTCTTT.